The rows below give T cell receptor beta chains drawn from one sample of a study of sequential checkpoint blockade in melanoma. Assay: immunoSEQ multiplex PCR; the TCRdb copy retains only in-frame clones and omits some. Of about 5,100 clones in the sample, 60% to 80% were seen once. This material consisted of CD8+ T cells sorted from blood (inferred from file names), taken from a patient given nivolumab and ipilimumab in sequence. The receptors come from a human patient with melanoma. Some clones in this sample may be carry-over from other donors' samples. The CDR3 runs from the conserved cysteine through the conserved F or W. Fields, in order: V gene, D gene, J gene, CDR3 length, clone size, CDR3 protein, CDR3 DNA. A D gene is named only where the DNA matches it firmly. Clone size is shown for a subset of rows, as once, few, many or a class of expanded clone.

v_gene: TRBV10-2; d_gene: TRBD1; j_gene: TRBJ2-7; len: 15; abundance: -; CDR3aa: CASSETGGPFYEQYF; CDR3nt: TGCGCCAGCAGTGAGACAGGGGGCCCTTTCTACGAGCAGTACTTC
v_gene: TRBV4-3; d_gene: -; j_gene: TRBJ2-7; len: 15; abundance: -; CDR3aa: CASSQDYRGSYEQYF; CDR3nt: TGCGCCAGCAGCCAAGATTATAGGGGGAGCTACGAGCAGTACTTC
v_gene: TRBV11-2; d_gene: -; j_gene: TRBJ2-1; len: 15; abundance: -; CDR3aa: CASSSGGGRHNEQFF; CDR3nt: TGTGCCAGCAGCTCCGGCGGGGGCCGCCACAATGAGCAGTTCTTC
v_gene: TRBV7-9; d_gene: TRBD2; j_gene: TRBJ2-1; len: 15; abundance: few; CDR3aa: CASSPEGLADNEQFF; CDR3nt: TGTGCCAGCAGCCCCGAGGGGCTAGCGGACAATGAGCAGTTCTTC
v_gene: TRBV28; d_gene: -; j_gene: TRBJ2-5; len: 15; abundance: -; CDR3aa: CASSQTRTSRETQYF; CDR3nt: TGTGCCAGCAGCCAAACACGGACTTCAAGGGAGACCCAGTACTTC
v_gene: TRBV7-9; d_gene: -; j_gene: TRBJ1-2; len: 14; abundance: -; CDR3aa: CASSLQGRSYGYTF; CDR3nt: TGTGCCAGCAGCTTGCAGGGCAGATCCTATGGCTACACCTTC
v_gene: TRBV5-1; d_gene: TRBD2; j_gene: TRBJ2-1; len: 15; abundance: few; CDR3aa: CASSLSGGNHNEQFF; CDR3nt: TGCGCCAGCAGCTTGAGCGGGGGGAACCACAATGAGCAGTTCTTC
v_gene: TRBV7-9; d_gene: TRBD1; j_gene: TRBJ2-2; len: 16; abundance: -; CDR3aa: CASSLTGAAGTGELFF; CDR3nt: TGTGCCAGCAGCCTGACAGGGGCCGCGGGCACCGGGGAGCTGTTTTTT
v_gene: TRBV7-9; d_gene: TRBD1; j_gene: TRBJ1-2; len: 17; abundance: -; CDR3aa: CASSLGSGQGGDYGYTF; CDR3nt: TGTGCCAGCAGCTTAGGTTCTGGACAGGGGGGAGACTATGGCTACACCTTC
v_gene: TRBV27; d_gene: -; j_gene: TRBJ2-1; len: 15; abundance: -; CDR3aa: CANQASRWPYNEQFF; CDR3nt: TGTGCCAACCAGGCGAGCAGATGGCCCTACAATGAGCAGTTCTTC
v_gene: TRBV27; d_gene: TRBD1; j_gene: TRBJ1-5; len: 19; abundance: -; CDR3aa: CASSFGPGTGGRGNQPQHF; CDR3nt: TGTGCCAGCAGTTTCGGTCCCGGGACAGGGGGCAGGGGCAATCAGCCCCAGCATTTT
v_gene: TRBV7-6; d_gene: TRBD1; j_gene: TRBJ2-5; len: 16; abundance: -; CDR3aa: CASSSPQGARWETQYF; CDR3nt: TGTGCCAGCAGCTCCCCTCAGGGGGCGCGGTGGGAGACCCAGTACTTC
v_gene: TRBV15; d_gene: -; j_gene: TRBJ1-1; len: 16; abundance: -; CDR3aa: CATSNGGGRTNTEAFF; CDR3nt: TGTGCCACCAGCAATGGGGGTGGGAGGACGAACACTGAAGCTTTCTTT
v_gene: TRBV7-9; d_gene: TRBD1; j_gene: TRBJ2-5; len: 15; abundance: -; CDR3aa: CASSRRQGAQETQYF; CDR3nt: TGTGCCAGCAGCCGGCGACAGGGGGCTCAAGAGACCCAGTACTTC
v_gene: TRBV7-6; d_gene: -; j_gene: TRBJ2-6; len: 18; abundance: -; CDR3aa: CASSLFTPQGTGANVLTF; CDR3nt: TGTGCCAGCAGCTTATTTACCCCGCAGGGGACTGGGGCCAACGTCCTGACTTTC
v_gene: TRBV27; d_gene: -; j_gene: TRBJ2-7; len: 13; abundance: -; CDR3aa: CASSSGGGYEQYF; CDR3nt: TGTGCCAGCAGTTCGGGGGGCGGGTACGAACAGTACTTC
v_gene: TRBV9; d_gene: -; j_gene: TRBJ1-6; len: 15; abundance: -; CDR3aa: CASSLTGRTNSPLHF; CDR3nt: TGTGCCAGCAGCTTGACGGGGAGGACTAATTCACCCCTCCACTTT
v_gene: TRBV5-4; d_gene: TRBD1; j_gene: TRBJ2-5; len: 14; abundance: -; CDR3aa: CASSQDRVEETQYF; CDR3nt: TGTGCCAGCAGCCAGGACAGGGTTGAAGAGACCCAGTACTTC
v_gene: TRBV5-4; d_gene: TRBD1; j_gene: TRBJ1-1; len: 14; abundance: -; CDR3aa: CASSFRDRGTEAFF; CDR3nt: TGTGCCAGCAGCTTCCGGGACAGGGGCACTGAAGCTTTCTTT
v_gene: TRBV4-1; d_gene: -; j_gene: TRBJ2-7; len: 13; abundance: -; CDR3aa: CASSQSLDYEQYF; CDR3nt: TGCGCCAGCAGCCAATCTTTAGACTACGAGCAGTACTTC
v_gene: TRBV29-1; d_gene: -; j_gene: TRBJ1-1; len: 10; abundance: -; CDR3aa: CSVLTEEAFF; CDR3nt: TGCAGCGTTCTAACAGAAGAAGCTTTCTTT
v_gene: TRBV7-2; d_gene: -; j_gene: TRBJ2-5; len: 19; abundance: -; CDR3aa: CASSSPIIFTGESQETQYF; CDR3nt: TGTGCCAGCAGCTCCCCGATCATCTTTACGGGGGAATCCCAAGAGACCCAGTACTTC
v_gene: TRBV10-3; d_gene: TRBD2; j_gene: TRBJ2-2; len: 14; abundance: few; CDR3aa: CATRSGGVTGELFF; CDR3nt: TGTGCCACCCGAAGCGGGGGTGTTACCGGGGAGCTGTTTTTT
v_gene: TRBV28; d_gene: -; j_gene: TRBJ1-1; len: 14; abundance: -; CDR3aa: CASSGLAMNTEAFF; CDR3nt: TGTGCCAGCAGCGGGTTAGCAATGAACACTGAAGCTTTCTTT
v_gene: TRBV27; d_gene: -; j_gene: TRBJ2-7; len: 14; abundance: once; CDR3aa: CASSFLAGRYEQYF; CDR3nt: TGTGCCAGCAGTTTTCTGGCAGGGCGCTACGAGCAGTACTTC
v_gene: TRBV9; d_gene: -; j_gene: TRBJ2-1; len: 12; abundance: -; CDR3aa: CASSGEDNEQFF; CDR3nt: TGTGCCAGCAGCGGCGAGGACAATGAGCAGTTCTTC
v_gene: TRBV6-4; d_gene: TRBD2; j_gene: TRBJ2-1; len: 15; abundance: -; CDR3aa: CASSESLAGGHEQFF; CDR3nt: TGTGCCAGCAGCGAGTCACTAGCGGGGGGCCATGAGCAGTTCTTC
v_gene: TRBV27; d_gene: TRBD2; j_gene: TRBJ2-1; len: 14; abundance: few; CDR3aa: CASTGGGAYNEQFF; CDR3nt: TGTGCCAGTACGGGCGGGGGGGCCTACAATGAGCAGTTCTTC